The entry below describes one T cell receptor beta chain. Its antigen is not identified. Relative to the germline gene, one junction end is altered; a read error may explain this. This entry comes from a study of T cells in Graves' hyperthyroidism and ophthalmopathy. General study points: Peripheral blood also featured most of the thyroid clonotypes expanded above 0.001.

Researchers took RNA transcripts and amplified the TCR beta CDR3 regions from them. When the TCR CDR3 underwent first-round RT-PCR, the HTBI primer set was used. TCRdb itself ran the multiplex PCR reads through MiXCR, one entry per CDR3 protein. The data contain a few hundred thousand distinct CDR3 sequences, about 43% of them singletons. The CDR3 totals 15 residues. Germline V gene data show CDR1 as KGHDR and CDR2 as SFDVKD. The source material was peripheral blood or thyroid tissue (not recorded which). This sequence joins TRBV24-1 and TRBJ1-3; weak D call: TRBD1 (5 bases). This TCR derives from a woman aged 18 to 35 with Graves' hyperthyroidism. CDR3 sequence (DNA): TGTGCCAGCAGTTTCTCCAAGGGACTCGGTGGGCCCATATATTTT. Amino acid sequence: CASSFSKGLGGPIYF.